This T cell receptor (beta chain) was sequenced for a study of T cell responses to AZD1222 COVID-19 vaccine. Notes on the study in general: Nearly half of the spike-specific TCRs reportedly recognize variant regions that carry no mutations. Donors were mostly white British, more females; clonal diversity possibly underestimated. Among vaccine-associated CD4 TCRs, coverage spanned spike, with dominance at 160-218 and 743-854. Spike-specific TCR breadth and depth both grew after two AZD1222 doses.

TCRdb's table, derived via immunoSEQ multiplex PCR, lists solely in-frame clones and lacks some. The sample yields roughly 120,000 clones, 88% seen once. The CDR3 covers 15 residues. CDR1 is SGHRS and CDR2 is YFSETQ in the germline V gene. The germline V and J ends were trimmed by 4 bases and 7 bases, with 20 bases remaining between them. About this clone itself: The antigen is undetermined.

The material was peripheral blood, obtained on day 0 of MenACWY control vaccination. V and J are TRBV5-1 and TRBJ1-2, with D possibly being TRBD1 (6 bases). This TCR came from an adult in good health. CDR3 loop: CASSALTGKEGGYTF. The CDR3 coding sequence is TGCGCCAGCAGCGCTTTAACAGGGAAGGAGGGTGGCTACACCTTC. Combining the CDR3 with reference TRBV5-1 and TRBJ1-2 gives the whole variable domain KAGVTQTPRYLIKTRGQQVTLSCSPISGHRSVSWYQQTPGQGLQFLFEYFSETQRNKGNFPGRFSGRQFSNSRSEMNVSTLELGDSALYLCASSALTGKEGGYTFGSGTRLTVV.